This TCR beta chain was observed in a study of persistence of HIV-infected CD4 T cells. Looking at the study overall: Suppressive ART had lasted a median of about eight years. Anti-CD3/anti-CD28 beads activated more cells than antigen stimulation did.

A word on this clone: Its antigen is currently unknown.

The immunoSEQ assay was version 4, run in survey mode. Template was genomic DNA at around 9.7 ng/uL, with up to about 1 ug used per sample. Method: immunoSEQ multiplex PCR; TCRdb's copy keeps in-frame clones and lacks some. This sample carries 40,000 to 45,000 clones, roughly 90% of them seen once, and the ten largest clones take approximately 1%. Cells were stimulated nonspecifically with anti-CD3/anti-CD28 magnetic beads. CD4+ T cells upregulating both CD40 ligand and CD69 were sorted as responding cells. Donors had CD4+ T cell counts above 400 cells/uL and were CMV-seropositive. The CDR3 extends over 14 amino acids. Germline values: CDR1 DFQATT, CDR2 SNEGSKA (reference sequence). After removal of 3 bases from V and 1 base from J, the junction contained 3 bases not matched to a gene.

The clonotype was recovered from an adult man with HIV who was CMV-seropositive. The sequences come from CD4+ T cells sorted from PBMCs after approximately 20-hour stimulation, collected from a patient who received antiretroviral therapy. The chain carries TRBV20-1 and TRBJ1-2; 9 bases are shared with TRBD1. CDR3 protein: CSASRTGVNYGYTF. The CDR3 DNA reads as TGCAGTGCTAGTCGGACAGGGGTTAACTATGGCTACACCTTC.